This entry concerns a single TCR beta chain. The data were produced by immunoSEQ multiplex PCR, yet TCRdb's version contains in-frame clones alone and is incomplete. Of roughly 200,000 clones listed, roughly 90% are singletons. This CDR3 has 15 amino acids. V was clipped by 6 bases and J by 0 bases; unmatched bases: 8. Germline V gene sequence: CDR1 GTSNPN, CDR2 SVGIG (reference sequence). The data originate from a study of blood T cell repertoires in COVID-19. Source material: peripheral blood. This sequence was found in a man between 50 and 59 years old with acute or convalescent COVID-19. This chain links TRBV30 with TRBJ2-1; 7 positions agree with TRBD2. The CDR3 sequence is CACKAGLSSYNEQFF. The CDR3 DNA is TGTGCCTGTAAAGCGGGGTTGAGCTCCTACAATGAGCAGTTCTTC.